The 29 T cell receptor beta chains below come from one sample, sequenced in a study of PD-1 blockade in classical Hodgkin lymphoma. Time point reported: cycle 4 day 1 (C4D1), after about 6 weeks of nivolumab. All trial patients relapsed after autologous stem cell transplantation. The assay was immunoSEQ multiplex PCR, and TCRdb's table has in-frame clones only and misses some. The sample lists some 8,700 clones, around 85% occurring once. Sequencing was performed on peripheral blood mononuclear cells (PBMCs), taken before the fourth cycle of nivolumab. The source is a human donor with classical Hodgkin lymphoma.

This clone appeared once. The chain recombines TRBV15 with TRBJ2-5; D remains unclear. Per the germline V gene, CDR1 is LNHNV and CDR2 is YYDKDF (reference sequence). The CDR3 runs 12 residues. Trimming took off 2 bases at V and 5 bases at J, with 6 bases between the two ends. The chain's CDR3 is CATSRSEETQYF. CDR3 sequence (DNA): TGTGCCACCAGCAGAAGCGAGGAGACCCAGTACTTC.

In this sample, this clone turned up once. The rearrangement uses TRBV7-8 and TRBJ2-7; 7 positions agree with TRBD1. Germline assignment: CDR1 SGHVS and CDR2 FQNEAQ. This CDR3 spans 14 amino acids. V shed 5 bases, J shed 5 bases, and the junction held 9 bases outside the gene matches. The CDR3 DNA is TGTGCCAGCAGCCGCCGGGACAGAGGAAACGAGCAGTACTTC. Protein product: CASSRRDRGNEQYF.

The rearrangement uses TRBV19 and TRBJ2-1; D is perhaps TRBD1 or TRBD2 (5 bases each). Trimming removed 9 bases from V and 6 bases from J, with 15 bases in between. This CDR3 is built from 13 residues. Per the germline V gene, CDR1 is LNHDA and CDR2 is SQIVND (reference sequence). DNA for the CDR3: TGTGCCAGCCGTACTGTGGGGACCAATGAGCAGTTCTTC. Its protein product is CASRTVGTNEQFF.

The rearrangement joins TRBV5-6 to TRBJ2-7; 7 nucleotides line up with TRBD1. The germline gives CDR1 SGHDT, CDR2 YYEEEE. The CDR3 loop spans 18 amino acids. J lost 5 bases, V lost 1 base, and 18 bases had no gene match. The CDR3 reads CASSLPTPGQRDADEQYF. DNA for the CDR3: TGTGCCAGCAGCTTGCCGACCCCGGGACAGCGAGATGCAGACGAGCAGTACTTC.

The table lists this clone with a count of one. The gene calls are TRBV28 and TRBJ2-6; D is uncertain. Trimming took off 4 bases at V and 5 bases at J, with 21 bases between the two ends. CDR1 MDHEN and CDR2 SYDVKM come from the germline V gene. CDR3 length: 18 residues. CDR3 DNA sequence: TGTGCCAGCAGTTCCTCCCCCCCCGGGTTGATCCGGGCCAACGTCCTGACTTTC. It is translated as CASSSSPPGLIRANVLTF.

The J gene is TRBJ2-2, the V gene TRBV10-1; D is possibly TRBD1 (6 bases). The V gene lost 0 bases and the J gene lost 4 bases, with 9 bases spanning the gap. The CDR3 sequence is 15 residues long. The germline V gene has CDR1 WNHNN and CDR2 SYGVQD (reference sequence). CDR3 DNA: TGCGCCAGCAGTGAGTCAGTGGGGGCCACCGGGGAGCTGTTTTTT. This encodes CASSESVGATGELFF.

This chain links TRBV15 with TRBJ2-1; D may be TRBD1 or TRBD2 (5 bases each). The V and J ends lost 5 bases and 6 bases respectively, with 17 bases between them. Germline-derived CDR1 and CDR2 are LNHNV and YYDKDF (reference sequence). This CDR3 comprises 15 residues. CDR3 sequence (DNA): TGTGCCACCAGCCCGGGACGGAGGATAGTCAATGAGCAGTTCTTC. Translating gives CATSPGRRIVNEQFF.

The V gene is TRBV5-6, the J gene TRBJ2-7; 8 bases are a match to TRBD1. Germline V CDR1 and CDR2: SGHDT, YYEEEE. Germline trimming cut 3 bases from V and 1 base from J; bases unmatched to any gene: 15. This CDR3 contains 18 residues. The CDR3 nucleotides read TGTGCCAGCAGCTCTCGCCTCGGGACAGGACCTATTTCCTACGAGCAGTACTTC. As protein: CASSSRLGTGPISYEQYF.

The chain joins TRBV9 to TRBJ2-1, with D unclear. The CDR3 covers 12 residues. V was cut by 4 bases and J by 9 bases, with 11 bases left in between. Germline V gene data show CDR1 as SGDLS and CDR2 as YYNGEE. The CDR3 region is CASSPSLGEQFF. DNA for the CDR3: TGTGCCAGCAGCCCTTCCTTAGGTGAGCAGTTCTTC.

The rearrangement links TRBV19 to TRBJ1-5; no definite D call. Germline assignment: CDR1 LNHDA and CDR2 SQIVND (reference sequence). There are 12 residues in the CDR3. Trimming shortened V by 3 bases and J by 7 bases, and 7 bases separated the two germline ends. Written as DNA, the CDR3 is TGTGCCAGTAGTATTTCCTCGCAGCCCCAGCATTTT. Translated, it gives CASSISSQPQHF.

CDR3 residues: CASSLNGQGAGEAFF. The CDR3 DNA reads as TGCGCCAGCAGCTTAAACGGACAGGGGGCGGGTGAAGCTTTCTTT. V and J are TRBV5-1 and TRBJ1-1, with 11 bases matching TRBD1. V lost 2 bases and J lost 7; bases outside the gene matches: 7. Per germline, CDR1 SGHRS and CDR2 YFSETQ. This CDR3 is 15 amino acids long.

The chain joins TRBV4-1 to TRBJ1-2; D unclear. The ends were cut back, 4 bases at V and 5 bases at J, with 20 bases in the middle. Germline V lookup: CDR1 MGHRA, CDR2 YSYEKL. The CDR3 consists of 16 residues. In DNA, the CDR3 is TGCGCCAGCAGCCCCGAGTTGGTGGTCGGAGTTTATGGCTACACCTTC. This codes for CASSPELVVGVYGYTF.

This clone showed up just a few times. This chain uses TRBV7-2 with TRBJ2-1; D might be TRBD1 (8 bases). Trimming took 5 bases from V and 8 from J, leaving 19 bases between them. Germline V gene data show CDR1 as SGHTA and CDR2 as FQGNSA. The CDR3 length is 15 residues. The CDR3 reads CASSIQGGSIDEQFF. In nucleotides, the CDR3 is TGTGCCAGCAGCATACAGGGGGGGAGTATTGATGAGCAGTTCTTC.

The chain couples TRBV29-1 to TRBJ2-1; 12 nucleotides match TRBD2. The CDR3 is made up of 14 amino acids. V trimming: 1 base; J trimming: 6 bases; junction bases outside the gene matches: 1. The germline CDR1 and CDR2 sequences are SQVTM and ANQGSEA. The CDR3 DNA reads as TGCAGCGTTGAAGGACTAGCGGGAGCCAATGAGCAGTTCTTC. Its protein is CSVEGLAGANEQFF.

The chain employs TRBV7-2 and TRBJ2-3, with D possibly TRBD1 on 5 matching bases. Per germline, CDR1 SGHTA and CDR2 FQGNSA. The CDR3 is 17 residues long. The ends were cut back, 1 base at V and 4 bases at J, with 18 bases in the middle. CDR3 amino acids: CASSLVPQGVKSDTQYF. CDR3 in DNA: TGTGCCAGCAGCTTAGTTCCCCAGGGTGTTAAATCAGATACGCAGTATTTT. Full variable domain (outside the CDR3, taken from reference TRBV7-2 and TRBJ2-3): GAGVSQSPSNKVTEKGKDVELRCDPISGHTALYWYRQSLGQGLEFLIYFQGNSAPDKSGLPSDRFSAERTGGSVSTLTIQRTQQEDSAVYLCASSLVPQGVKSDTQYFGPGTRLTVL.

V is TRBV6-5 and J is TRBJ2-7; 10 bases are a match to TRBD1. The CDR3 is 14 amino acids. Germline trimming cut 5 bases from V and 6 bases from J; bases unmatched to any gene: 7. The germline CDR1 and CDR2 sequences are MNHEY and SVGAGI. CDR3 DNA sequence: TGTGCCAGCAGTCGACTGACAGGGGGCAGCGAGCAGTACTTC. Translated, it gives CASSRLTGGSEQYF.

The chain is built from TRBV7-5 and TRBJ2-7; TRBD2, as called in the table, went unchecked against the DNA. TRBV7-5 is an annotated pseudogene. The CDR3 is 15 amino acids. The chain's CDR3 is CARSLVVSVAYEQYF. CDR3 nucleotide sequence: TGTGCCAGAAGCTTAGTCGTTAGCGTAGCCTACGAGCAGTACTTC.

The rearrangement links TRBV27 to TRBJ2-1; D is perhaps TRBD2 (6 bases). The V end was cut by 8 bases, the J end by 4 bases, with 12 bases between. The CDR3 runs 13 residues. Germline V CDR1 and CDR2: MNHEY, SMNVEV (reference sequence). The CDR3 spells CASGGADYNEQFF. As DNA, the CDR3 is TGTGCCAGCGGCGGGGCTGATTACAATGAGCAGTTCTTC.

The rearrangement uses TRBV7-2 and TRBJ2-1; TRBD2 aligns across 9 bases. V was clipped by 7 bases and J by 3 bases; unmatched bases: 4. The CDR3 spans 14 residues. Germline V gene data show CDR1 as SGHTA and CDR2 as FQGNSA. The CDR3 protein is CASTAGGRYNEQFF. The CDR3 bases are TGTGCCAGCACCGCGGGAGGGCGCTACAATGAGCAGTTCTTC.

In its sample, this clone was seen a few times. The J gene is TRBJ1-3, the V gene TRBV7-9; no definite D call. Trimming removed 5 bases from V and 0 bases from J, with 14 bases in between. The CDR3 spans 16 residues. CDR1 SEHNR and CDR2 FQNEAQ come from the germline V gene (reference sequence). In nucleotides, the CDR3 is TGTGCCAGCAGCCCAAACTGGATAGTCTCTGGAAACACCATATATTTT. Residues: CASSPNWIVSGNTIYF. Full variable domain (remainder filled in from reference TRBV7-9 and TRBJ1-3): DTGVSQNPRHKITKRGQNVTFRCDPISEHNRLYWYRQTLGQGPEFLTYFQNEAQLEKSRLLSDRFSAERPKGSFSTLEIQRTEQGDSAMYLCASSPNWIVSGNTIYFGEGSWLTVV.

This chain links TRBV21-1 with TRBJ1-4; the DNA was not compared with TRBD1, the D call given in the table. TRBV21-1 is assigned pseudogene status. The CDR3 is 15 amino acids. Here the CDR3 DNA reads TGTGCCAGCCGCAGACAGGATGCAACTAATGAAAAACTGTTTTTT. Translating it yields CASRRQDATNEKLFF.

This chain's CDR3 is CASSERETQYF. The CDR3 DNA reads TGTGCCAGCAGCGAAAGGGAGACCCAGTACTTC. The chain carries TRBV5-6 and TRBJ2-5; D gene ambiguous. Per germline, CDR1 SGHDT and CDR2 YYEEEE. This CDR3 comprises 11 residues. Trimming cost V 4 bases and J 5 bases, with 6 bases left between them.

This clone was recorded once. The J gene is TRBJ2-7, the V gene TRBV7-2; 13 positions agree with TRBD2. The CDR3 runs 16 residues. Losses at the gene ends were 5 bases for V and 4 bases for J; bases not matched to a gene: 8. Germline V gene lookup returns CDR1 SGHTA and CDR2 FQGNSA. The CDR3 DNA reads TGTGCCAGCAGCAAAAGACTAGCGGGAGGAAGGTACGAGCAGTACTTC. Residues: CASSKRLAGGRYEQYF.

The rearrangement uses TRBV5-4 and TRBJ2-7; no reliable D call. Germline lookup yields CDR1 SGHNT and CDR2 YYREEE (reference sequence). CDR3 length: 14 residues. Trimming pared 2 bases from V and 6 bases from J, leaving 15 bases between. The CDR3 region is CASSLDGPGSEQYF. The CDR3 nucleotides are TGTGCCAGCAGCTTAGACGGGCCTGGGTCCGAGCAGTACTTC. The full variable domain, in which reference TRBV5-4 and TRBJ2-7 provide the parts outside the CDR3, is ETGVTQSPTHLIKTRGQQVTLRCSSQSGHNTVSWYQQALGQGPQFIFQYYREEENGRGNFPPRFSGLQFPNYSSELNVNALELDDSALYLCASSLDGPGSEQYFGPGTRLTVT.

Here the CDR3 reads CASSYGFRAVDNEQFF. CDR3 DNA sequence: TGTGCCAGCAGTTACGGGTTTAGAGCGGTCGACAATGAGCAGTTCTTC. The genes are TRBV6-6 and TRBJ2-1; TRBD2 might be the D (5 bases). The V and J ends lost 2 bases and 5 bases respectively, with 16 bases between them. The CDR3 spans 16 residues. The V gene's germline CDR1 is MNHNY and CDR2 SVGAGI (reference sequence).

This clone was detected only a few times. The chain joins TRBV6-5 to TRBJ2-5; the D gene could be TRBD1 or TRBD2 (6 bases each). The V and J ends lost 6 bases and 7 bases respectively, with 18 bases between them. The CDR3 consists of 14 residues. From germline, CDR1 is MNHEY and CDR2 SVGAGI. CDR3 nucleotide sequence: TGTGCCAGCAGCCGGGGGCAGGGTATTGGGACCCAGTACTTC. Its translation is CASSRGQGIGTQYF.

V usage is TRBV30 and J usage is TRBJ2-3, with D unresolved. V shed 4 bases and J shed 6 bases, with 11 bases lying between them. This CDR3 region has 12 residues. CDR1 is GTSNPN and CDR2 is SVGIG in the germline V gene (reference sequence). The CDR3 region is CAWTPATDTQYF. As DNA, the CDR3 is TGTGCCTGGACCCCCGCCACGGATACGCAGTATTTT.

The chain employs TRBV15 and TRBJ2-3; TRBD2 matches at 10 bases. Germline V CDR1 and CDR2: LNHNV, YYDKDF (reference sequence). The CDR3 spans 16 residues. V shed 3 bases and J 5 bases; nucleotides not matched to a gene: 8. The CDR3 DNA sequence: TGTGCCACCAGCAGGGATTTAGCGGGAGGTTTAGATACGCAGTATTTT. Protein product: CATSRDLAGGLDTQYF.

V usage is TRBV29-1 and J usage is TRBJ1-5, with 8 bases matching TRBD1. Germline V gives CDR1 SQVTM, CDR2 ANQGSEA. With 7 bases clipped from V and 6 bases from J, the junction kept 5 bases outside the gene matches. CDR3 length equals 12 residues. CDR3 DNA sequence: TGCAGCGCAGGACAGGGCGGTCAGCCCCAGCATTTT. Encoded protein: CSAGQGGQPQHF.